This is a list of T cell receptor beta chains from one sample in a study of human T cells and chemical hapten exposure. TCRdb re-derived calls from the RACE reads in MiXCR, one entry per CDR3 protein. Here the sample spans some 81,000 distinct CDR3 sequences, about 8.6% being singletons. Input material: whole blood. Receptor source: a female donor in good health. Some clones in this sample may be carry-over from other donors' samples. The CDR3 runs from the conserved cysteine through the conserved F or W. D genes are given only for firm matches. For some rows the clone size is stated as once, few or many, or as a class when expanded; others skip it.

D gene: TRBD1; CDR3 length: 16; V gene: TRBV7-9; clone size: NA; J gene: TRBJ1-1; CDR3 DNA: TGTGCCAGCAGCCTCCTGACCGGGACAGGGAACACTGAAGCTTTCTTT; CDR3 protein: CASSLLTGTGNTEAFF
D gene: NA; CDR3 length: 14; V gene: TRBV20-1; clone size: many; J gene: TRBJ2-7; CDR3 DNA: TGCAGTGCTAGCGGGGAACTTAGCTCCTACGAGCAGTACTTC; CDR3 protein: CSASGELSSYEQYF
D gene: NA; CDR3 length: 16; V gene: TRBV15; clone size: once; J gene: TRBJ1-5; CDR3 DNA: TGTGCCACCAGCAGGTCTCAACAGGGTGGCAATCAGCCCCAGCATTTT; CDR3 protein: CATSRSQQGGNQPQHF
D gene: NA; CDR3 length: 12; V gene: TRBV6-1; clone size: many; J gene: TRBJ1-1; CDR3 DNA: TGTGCCAGCAGTGGCACCTGGGGTGAAGCTTTCTTT; CDR3 protein: CASSGTWGEAFF
D gene: TRBD1; CDR3 length: 14; V gene: TRBV6-2/TRBV6-3; clone size: NA; J gene: TRBJ1-5; CDR3 DNA: TGTGCCACCTCGACAGGGGTCGGCGGTCAGCCCCAGCATTTT; CDR3 protein: CATSTGVGGQPQHF
D gene: NA; CDR3 length: 14; V gene: TRBV27; clone size: few; J gene: TRBJ2-2; CDR3 DNA: TGTGCCAGCCGCCAAGGGCGGATGACCGGGGAGCTGTTTTTT; CDR3 protein: CASRQGRMTGELFF
D gene: TRBD1; CDR3 length: 14; V gene: TRBV7-2; clone size: NA; J gene: TRBJ1-2; CDR3 DNA: TGTGCCAGCAGCACGACCGGGACAGCGTATGGCTACACCTTC; CDR3 protein: CASSTTGTAYGYTF
D gene: NA; CDR3 length: 13; V gene: TRBV10-3; clone size: many; J gene: TRBJ2-7; CDR3 DNA: TGTGCCATCAGTGAGTCGGGCATGGAAGAGCAGTACTTC; CDR3 protein: CAISESGMEEQYF
D gene: NA; CDR3 length: 22; V gene: TRBV6-1; clone size: few; J gene: TRBJ2-1; CDR3 DNA: TGTGCCAGCAGTTGGGGCCTCAAGGTCAAGTCCAAACAACCCATGTCCTACAATGAGCAGTTCTTC; CDR3 protein: CASSWGLKVKSKQPMSYNEQFF
D gene: NA; CDR3 length: 16; V gene: TRBV15; clone size: NA; J gene: TRBJ1-5; CDR3 DNA: TGTGCCACCAGTTTGAGACAGGCGGGGGGTGGCCAGCCCCAGCATTTT; CDR3 protein: CATSLRQAGGGQPQHF
D gene: NA; CDR3 length: 13; V gene: TRBV6-5; clone size: few; J gene: TRBJ1-5; CDR3 DNA: TGTGCCAGCGGCAGGGATATCGATCAGCCCCAGCATTTT; CDR3 protein: CASGRDIDQPQHF